Only a few counts were recorded for the clone carrying this T cell receptor (beta chain). V trimming: 5 bases; J trimming: 5 bases; junction bases outside the gene matches: 9. The germline gives CDR1 SGHTA, CDR2 FQGNSA. This CDR3 has 16 amino acids. The sample belongs to a study of shared clonotypes between healthy human individuals. The assay was immunoSEQ multiplex PCR, and TCRdb's table has in-frame clones only and misses some. The sample contains fewer than 3 million clones, roughly 92% of which appear only once. The sequence was collected from a man younger than 35 in good health. Some clones in this sample may be carry-over from other donors' samples. The chain carries TRBV7-2 and TRBJ1-4; 9 bases agree with TRBD1. Specimen: naive CD4+ T cells from PBMCs. Subset meaning: CD45RA+ positively selected. CDR3 sequence reads: CASSLSIGTGNEKLFF. The CDR3 DNA follows: TGTGCCAGCAGCCTCTCGATAGGGACAGGGAATGAAAAACTGTTTTTT.